A selection of T cell receptor beta chains follows, all from one sample in a study of vaccination effects on CD4 cells after COVID-19. The repertoire was sequenced with immunoSEQ multiplex PCR; TCRdb's copy has only in-frame clones and lacks some. The table lists more than 15,000 clones, over 60% of them singletons, with 20% to 25% in the top ten. These TCRs' antigens remain unknown. Sequenced material: CD4+ T cells from PBMCs cultured with SARS-CoV-2 spike peptides, taken after COVID-19 vaccination. These receptor sequences come from a human donor who had a prior SARS-CoV-2 infection. Both conserved end residues are part of each CDR3. The order of the fields is V gene, J gene, clone size, D gene, CDR3 protein, CDR3 DNA. A D gene is named only where the DNA matches it firmly. Clone size is shown for a subset of rows, as once, few, many or a class of expanded clone.

>TRBV3-1/TRBV3-2|TRBJ2-7|few|TRBD1
CASSQDLDRGQYF
TGTGCCAGCAGCCAAGATTTGGACAGGGGGCAGTACTTC
>TRBV5-4|TRBJ2-7|few|.
CASSRGQGGSSYEQYF
TGTGCCAGCAGCCGCGGACAGGGCGGGAGCTCCTACGAGCAGTACTTC
>TRBV18|TRBJ2-2|.|TRBD1
CASSLWLTGGDSNTGELFF
TGTGCCAGCTCCCTTTGGCTTACAGGGGGCGACTCCAACACCGGGGAGCTGTTTTTT
>TRBV3-1/TRBV3-2|TRBJ2-7|.|TRBD2
CASSPGLAGVYEQYF
TGTGCCAGCAGCCCGGGACTAGCGGGAGTCTACGAGCAGTACTTC
>TRBV11-3|TRBJ2-1|.|TRBD1
CASSLQTGAYNEQFF
TGTGCCAGCAGCTTACAAACAGGGGCGTACAATGAGCAGTTCTTC
>TRBV5-4|TRBJ1-4|.|.
CASSRTSRLGEKLFF
TGTGCCAGCAGCAGGACATCCCGGTTGGGTGAAAAACTGTTTTTT
>TRBV2|TRBJ1-3|.|.
CASSGRLSGNTIYF
TGTGCCAGCAGTGGTCGTCTCTCTGGAAACACCATATATTTT
>TRBV3-1/TRBV3-2|TRBJ2-6|.|TRBD2
CASSPGLAGARGANVLTF
TGTGCCAGCAGCCCGGGACTAGCGGGAGCAAGAGGGGCCAACGTCCTGACTTTC
>TRBV14|TRBJ2-1|.|.
CASSQVAGSKQPYNEQFF
TGTGCCAGCAGCCAAGTTGCCGGTTCCAAGCAACCATACAATGAGCAGTTCTTC
>TRBV6-5|TRBJ1-1|.|TRBD1
CASSQNRGLTEAFF
TGTGCCAGCAGCCAGAACAGGGGGCTTACTGAAGCTTTCTTT
>TRBV2|TRBJ1-2|.|.
CASSRKSYWTEPGYTF
TGTGCCAGCAGCCGGAAGAGTTACTGGACAGAACCTGGCTACACCTTC
>TRBV7-2|TRBJ1-1|.|TRBD1
CASSTQTGSSTEAFF
TGTGCCAGCAGCACCCAGACAGGGAGCAGCACTGAAGCTTTCTTT
>TRBV18|TRBJ1-6|.|TRBD1
CASSPQMDRSSYNSPLHF
TGTGCCAGCTCACCACAGATGGACAGGAGCTCCTATAATTCACCCCTCCACTTT
>TRBV4-3|TRBJ1-6|.|.
CASSQDRQAEPLHF
TGCGCCAGCAGCCAAGATAGGCAGGCTGAGCCCCTCCACTTT
>TRBV7-2|TRBJ2-1|.|.
CASSHQLYRHPIPYNEQFF
TGTGCCAGCAGCCACCAACTCTACAGGCACCCAATCCCCTACAATGAGCAGTTCTTC